Each of the 21 T cell receptor beta chains below was sequenced from the same sample in a study of T-cell reconstitution after alpha-beta-depleted transplantation in children. TCRbeta library construction was performed incorporating unique molecular identifiers. One entry per CDR3 protein, called by TCRdb with MiXCR from the PCR reads. The sample holds about 980,000 distinct CDR3 sequences; 25% to 35% are singletons and the top ten take roughly 30%. Sequenced here: PBMCs, mostly from graft donor cells, sampled 360 days after TCRalphabeta/CD19-depleted stem cell transplant. The receptor set was obtained from a boy younger than two who had a stem cell transplant for SCID, so the T cells may come from the graft donor.

This clonotype was seen more than once but under ten times. The chain couples TRBV20-1 to TRBJ2-5; either TRBD1 or TRBD2 may supply D (5 bases each). V was clipped by 3 bases and J by 14 bases, with 13 bases between them. The CDR3 has 10 residues. Germline CDR1 DFQATT, CDR2 SNEGSKA (reference sequence). The CDR3 nucleotides are TGCAGTGCTAGCGGGACCCTAGAATACTTC. This codes for CSASGTLEYF.

The chain has TRBV5-1 and TRBJ1-1; D gene ambiguous. Trimming stripped 0 bases from V and 0 bases from J, with 12 bases between. This CDR3 is 16 amino acids long. CDR1 SGHRS and CDR2 YFSETQ come from the germline V gene. The CDR3 reads CASSLAIVTMNTEAFF. The CDR3 region has the DNA TGCGCCAGCAGCTTGGCAATCGTGACCATGAACACTGAAGCTTTCTTT.

The chain is built from TRBV29-1 and TRBJ2-1; D may be TRBD1 (6 bases). The length of the CDR3 is 14 residues. Trimming pared 7 bases from V and 1 base from J, leaving 14 bases between. Per germline, CDR1 SQVTM and CDR2 ANQGSEA. The CDR3 coding sequence is TGCAGCGCGCGACAGGTAAAATCCTACAATGAGCAGTTCTTC. Its protein is CSARQVKSYNEQFF.

This rearrangement joins TRBV11-2 to TRBJ2-1, with 10 bases lining up with TRBD2. The CDR3 has 21 amino acids. Per the germline V gene, CDR1 is SGHAT and CDR2 is FQNNGV. V lost 1 base and J lost 0; bases outside the gene matches: 15. The CDR3 DNA reads TGTGCCAGCAGCTTAGTAAGCTCTAGCGGGGGCGACCTTAGCTCCTACAATGAGCAGTTCTTC. Protein sequence: CASSLVSSSGGDLSSYNEQFF.

The V call is TRBV20-1, the J call TRBJ2-2, with D uncertain. This CDR3 has 13 amino acids. CDR1 is DFQATT, CDR2 SNEGSKA, per germline (reference sequence). The V end was cut by 0 bases, the J end by 2 bases, with 4 bases between. The CDR3 sequence is CSAREANTGELFF. The DNA for the CDR3 is TGCAGTGCTAGAGAGGCCAACACCGGGGAGCTGTTTTTT.

The CDR3 nucleotides are TGTGCCAGCAGCTTACCTAGAGGGCGACGCGGGGAGCTGTTTTTT. Amino acids: CASSLPRGRRGELFF. V is TRBV7-8 and J is TRBJ2-2; perhaps TRBD2 as D (5 bases). Germline V gene data show CDR1 as SGHVS and CDR2 as FQNEAQ. The CDR3 loop spans 15 amino acids. Between the trimmed V and J ends, which lost 2 bases and 7 bases, there was a span of 14 bases. Based on the CDR3 plus reference TRBV7-8 and TRBJ2-2, the full variable domain is GAGVSQSPRYKVAKRGQDVALRCDPISGHVSLFWYQQALGQGPEFLTYFQNEAQLDKSGLPSDRFFAERPEGSVSTLKIQRTQQEDSAVYLCASSLPRGRRGELFFGEGSRLTVL.

The rearrangement joins TRBV12-3 or TRBV12-4 to TRBJ1-3; D gene uncertain. The CDR3 consists of 14 residues. Deletions cut 1 base from V and 3 bases from J, with 7 bases between. CDR3 sequence reads: CASSLGRGGNTIYF. In DNA, the CDR3 is TGTGCCAGCAGTTTAGGGAGAGGTGGAAACACCATATATTTT.

The genes are TRBV4-3 and TRBJ1-2; possibly TRBD1 for D (5 bases). The germline CDR1 and CDR2 sequences are LGHNA and YSLEER. This CDR3 contains 15 residues. Between the trimmed V and J ends, which lost 1 base and 8 bases, there was a span of 17 bases. In nucleotides, the CDR3 is TGCGCCAGCAGCCAAGTCAGGGTCAGGGCGGGAGGCTACACCTTC. Its protein product is CASSQVRVRAGGYTF.

Only a few counts were recorded for this clonotype. J is TRBJ1-1 and V is TRBV12-3 or TRBV12-4, with 9 bases that match TRBD1. V dropped 2 bases and J dropped 1; count of bases not matched to a gene: 2. There are 15 residues in the CDR3. DNA of the CDR3: TGTGCCAGCAGTTTACGGGGACAGGGGAACACTGAAGCTTTCTTT. Its protein product is CASSLRGQGNTEAFF.

In this sample, this clonotype turned up a few times. The chain employs TRBV15 and TRBJ2-5; 7 bases fit TRBD2. This CDR3 has 13 residues. Trimming at V came to 5 bases and at J to 1 base, leaving 1 base not matched to a gene. Germline V gene sequence: CDR1 LNHNV, CDR2 YYDKDF (reference sequence). The CDR3 region is CATSGTIQETQYF. CDR3 coding DNA: TGTGCCACCAGCGGGACTATCCAAGAGACCCAGTACTTC.

This clonotype occurred a few times. The rearrangement links TRBV15 to TRBJ1-2; D gene unclear. This CDR3 region has 13 residues. Trimming cost V 3 bases and J 7 bases, with 12 bases left between them. Germline assignment: CDR1 LNHNV and CDR2 YYDKDF (reference sequence). The CDR3 DNA follows: TGTGCCACCAGCAGGGGTACAGTGATTGGCTACACCTTC. Its protein is CATSRGTVIGYTF.

The chain links TRBV28 to TRBJ2-1; D gene unclear. Germline V CDR1 and CDR2: MDHEN, SYDVKM. This CDR3 is built from 13 residues. Between the trimmed V and J ends, which lost 6 bases and 6 bases, there was a span of 12 bases. The chain's CDR3 is CASRADNVNEQFF. The DNA for the CDR3 is TGTGCCAGCAGGGCTGACAACGTCAATGAGCAGTTCTTC.

The gene calls are TRBV12-3 or TRBV12-4 and TRBJ1-4; no clear D. The CDR3 spans 11 residues. V gave up 4 bases and J gave up 8 bases, with 5 bases separating them. As DNA, the CDR3 is TGTGCCAGCAGTTCCAAGGAAAAACTGTTTTTT. Translating it yields CASSSKEKLFF.

The J gene is TRBJ2-1, the V gene TRBV7-3, with 7 bases identical to TRBD2. V lost 4 bases to trimming and J lost 5 bases; unmatched junction nucleotides: 11. The germline gives CDR1 SGHTA, CDR2 FQGTGA. The CDR3 runs to 16 residues. CDR3 protein: CASSSTGGGRNNEQFF. DNA for the CDR3: TGTGCCAGCAGCTCCACCGGCGGGGGACGTAACAATGAGCAGTTCTTC.

This chain uses TRBV7-8 with TRBJ1-1; TRBD1 is a possible D gene (5 bases). Germline V gene data show CDR1 as SGHVS and CDR2 as FQNEAQ. This CDR3 contains 15 residues. Trimming removed 3 bases from V and 1 base from J, with 12 bases in between. The CDR3 reads CASSFWDLPNTEAFF. In DNA, the CDR3 is TGTGCCAGCAGCTTTTGGGACTTGCCGAACACTGAAGCTTTCTTT.

DNA for the CDR3: TGCGCCAGCAGCCCGGGTCTAGATCGGGTAAACTATGGCTACACCTTC. It specifies CASSPGLDRVNYGYTF. V is TRBV5-1 and J is TRBJ1-2; D ambiguous. The CDR3 runs to 16 residues. Germline V lookup: CDR1 SGHRS, CDR2 YFSETQ. V was clipped by 4 bases and J by 2 bases, with 18 bases between them.

The V and J genes are TRBV3-1 and TRBJ2-1; 7 bases map to TRBD1. CDR1 is LGHDT, CDR2 YNNKEL, per germline (reference sequence). The V and J ends lost 4 bases and 7 bases, in that order; junction bases with no gene match: 7. CDR3 length: 14 residues. The CDR3 sequence is CASSPSTGENEQFF. CDR3 DNA sequence: TGTGCCAGCAGCCCTAGTACAGGGGAGAATGAGCAGTTCTTC.

The rearrangement uses TRBV7-2 and TRBJ2-1, with a tentative D call TRBD2 (6 bases). V lost 4 bases and J lost 9, with 19 bases in between. The V gene's germline CDR1 is SGHTA and CDR2 FQGNSA. The CDR3 is 15 amino acids. This CDR3 reads CASSSIVLRGGEQFF. CDR3 nucleotides: TGTGCCAGCAGCTCGATTGTATTGCGGGGAGGTGAGCAGTTCTTC.

This clonotype was seen a few times. The rearrangement uses TRBV10-3 and TRBJ2-1; TRBD2 agrees at 7 bases. The CDR3 runs 15 residues. The ends lost 6 bases at V and 7 bases at J; junction bases unmatched: 12. Germline V gives CDR1 ENHRY, CDR2 SYGVKD. CDR3 coding DNA: TGTGCCATCAGCCCCCTAAACCTAGCGGTGAATGAGCAGTTCTTC. Protein: CAISPLNLAVNEQFF.

The chain carries TRBV7-8 and TRBJ2-7, with D perhaps TRBD2 (6 bases). Germline V gene lookup returns CDR1 SGHVS and CDR2 FQNEAQ. Trimming stripped 1 base from V and 7 bases from J, with 11 bases between. CDR3 length: 13 amino acids. CDR3 DNA: TGTGCCAGCAGCTTAGGGAGGGGTCAAGAGCAGTACTTC. Its translation: CASSLGRGQEQYF.

The chain recombines TRBV7-3 with TRBJ2-6, with unresolved D. This CDR3 comprises 15 residues. Looked up from germline, CDR1 is SGHTA and CDR2 is FQGTGA. V gave up 2 bases and J gave up 4 bases, with 9 bases separating them. CDR3 residues: CASSLYRAGANVLTF. As DNA, the CDR3 is TGTGCCAGCAGCTTATACCGCGCCGGGGCCAACGTCCTGACTTTC.